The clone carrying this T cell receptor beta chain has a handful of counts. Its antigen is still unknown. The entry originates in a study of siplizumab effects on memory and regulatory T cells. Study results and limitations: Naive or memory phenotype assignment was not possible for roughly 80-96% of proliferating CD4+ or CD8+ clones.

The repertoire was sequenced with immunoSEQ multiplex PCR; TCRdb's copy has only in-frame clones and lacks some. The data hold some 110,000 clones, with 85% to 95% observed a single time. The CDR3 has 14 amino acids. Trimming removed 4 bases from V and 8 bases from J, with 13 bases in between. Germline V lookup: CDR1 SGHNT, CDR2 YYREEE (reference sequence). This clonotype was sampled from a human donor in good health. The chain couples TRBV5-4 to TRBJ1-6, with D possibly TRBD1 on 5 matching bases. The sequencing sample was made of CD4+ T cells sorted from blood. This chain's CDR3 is CASSTLTGDSPLHF. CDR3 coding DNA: TGTGCCAGCAGCACCCTCACGGGGGATTCACCCCTCCACTTT.